The next 12 T cell receptor beta chains were all read from a single sample in a study of T cells in Graves' hyperthyroidism and ophthalmopathy. Regions amplified from RNA transcripts were the TCR beta CDR3 regions. First-round RT-PCR targeting the TCR CDR3 was performed with the HTBI primer set. TCRdb fed the multiplex PCR reads into MiXCR, producing one record per CDR3 protein. This sample has around 600,000 distinct CDR3 sequences; 15% to 19% occur once, and the top ten carry under 8%. Input material: blood. All receptors derive from a woman in her thirties with Graves' hyperthyroidism.

The rearrangement joins TRBV5-6 to TRBJ2-1, with a possible D match to TRBD1 (5 bases). The CDR3 consists of 16 residues. Trimming removed 4 bases at V and 7 bases at J, with 21 bases between. Germline lookup yields CDR1 SGHDT and CDR2 YYEEEE. The CDR3 sequence: CASSPDRALRGNEQFF. In nucleotides, the CDR3 is TGTGCCAGCAGCCCCGATCGGGCGCTAAGGGGTAATGAGCAGTTCTTC.

This clonotype was seen repeatedly, ten times or more. V and J are TRBV2 and TRBJ1-4; no reliable D call. Germline V gives CDR1 SNHLY, CDR2 FYNNEI. This CDR3 spans 12 amino acids. Deletions cut 7 bases from V and 5 bases from J, with 8 bases between. The CDR3 is CASKKRNEKLFF. CDR3 bases: TGTGCCAGCAAGAAGAGGAATGAAAAACTGTTTTTT.

This clonotype has ten or more counts. This chain links TRBV20-1 with TRBJ2-7, with a weak D call TRBD2 (6 bases). The CDR3 length is 16 residues. V was clipped by 0 bases and J by 5 bases, with 20 bases between them. Germline V gene sequence: CDR1 DFQATT, CDR2 SNEGSKA (reference sequence). CDR3 residues: CSARDLLRRAWHEQYF. For the CDR3, the DNA is TGCAGTGCTAGAGATCTCTTGCGGAGGGCCTGGCACGAGCAGTACTTC.

This clonotype occurred many times. The chain couples TRBV11-2 to TRBJ2-1; 8 nucleotides align to TRBD2. J was trimmed by 1 base and V by 1 base; bases with no gene match: 6. The CDR3 loop spans 17 amino acids. Germline V CDR1 and CDR2: SGHAT, FQNNGV. CDR3 in DNA: TGTGCCAGCAGCTTAGGGACCGGGACTAGGTCCTACAATGAGCAGTTCTTC. Its translation: CASSLGTGTRSYNEQFF.

This clonotype came up many times. The gene calls are TRBV7-9 and TRBJ2-1; the D call may be TRBD1 or TRBD2 (5 bases each). CDR1 SEHNR and CDR2 FQNEAQ come from the germline V gene (reference sequence). Trimming pared 4 bases from V and 6 bases from J, leaving 13 bases between. CDR3 length equals 14 residues. CDR3 residues: CASSSAWGSNEQFF. Written as DNA, the CDR3 is TGTGCCAGCAGCTCCGCTTGGGGGAGCAATGAGCAGTTCTTC.

This clonotype was recorded at least ten times. V and J are TRBV7-9 and TRBJ2-1; the D gene is possibly TRBD2 (5 bases). The CDR3 extends over 14 amino acids. Germline V CDR1 and CDR2: SEHNR, FQNEAQ (reference sequence). With 5 bases removed from V and 5 bases from J, the gap between germline ends came to 13 bases. The CDR3 sequence is CASSPTRSDNEQFF. CDR3 DNA sequence: TGTGCCAGCAGCCCCACTAGGTCCGACAATGAGCAGTTCTTC.

In its sample, this clonotype was seen many times. The rearrangement links TRBV11-1 to TRBJ2-7; TRBD2 matches at 14 bases. With 5 bases clipped from V and 4 bases from J, the junction kept 7 bases outside the gene matches. CDR3 length: 16 residues. Germline CDR1 reads SGHAT; CDR2 reads FQDESV (reference sequence). The CDR3 DNA reads as TGTGCCAGCAGCCCGAGGACTAGCGGGAGGCTATACGAGCAGTACTTC. Protein sequence: CASSPRTSGRLYEQYF.

In DNA form, the CDR3 reads TGTGCCAGCAGCGCTAGCCGGGATGAGCAGTTCTTC. It translates to CASSASRDEQFF. This rearrangement joins TRBV27 to TRBJ2-1; tentative D call: TRBD2 (5 bases). CDR3 length equals 12 residues. Germline V gene lookup returns CDR1 MNHEY and CDR2 SMNVEV (reference sequence). Trimming left V 6 bases short and J 8 bases short, with 11 bases between.

The genes are TRBV5-1 and TRBJ2-5; unclear D gene. The germline V gene has CDR1 SGHRS and CDR2 YFSETQ. The V end was cut by 2 bases, the J end by 3 bases, with 8 bases between. CDR3 length equals 13 residues. Here the CDR3 reads CASSFGRKETQYF. CDR3 bases: TGCGCCAGCAGCTTTGGCAGAAAAGAGACCCAGTACTTC.

Worth noting for this clonotype: A read error may be the cause here, since a much bigger clone is one base away. The chain couples TRBV24-1 to TRBJ2-3; maybe TRBD1 (5 bases). The CDR3 totals 13 residues. Trimming took off 7 bases at V and 3 bases at J, with 10 bases between the two ends. Germline V gene lookup returns CDR1 KGHDR and CDR2 SFDVKD. The CDR3 loop reads CATRQQDTDTQYF. CDR3 nucleotide sequence: TGTGCCACCAGACAACAGGATACAGATACGCAGTATTTT.

The CDR3 region is CASSEGLYGDTQYF. The CDR3 bases are TGTGCCAGCTCAGAGGGGTTATATGGAGATACGCAGTATTTT. The chain uses TRBV18 and TRBJ2-3, with D perhaps assigned TRBD1 or TRBD2 (5 bases each). CDR3 length: 14 amino acids. The germline CDR1 and CDR2 sequences are KGHSH and LQKENI. The germline V and J ends were trimmed by 5 bases and 5 bases, with 14 bases remaining between them.

This clonotype was recorded a few times. This sequence joins TRBV12-3 or TRBV12-4 and TRBJ2-2; 9 nucleotides align to TRBD2. CDR3 size: 17 residues. Trimming at V came to 3 bases and at J to 6 bases, leaving 11 bases not matched to a gene. CDR3 sequence reads: CASSFLAGSGGAGELFF. In DNA, the CDR3 is TGTGCCAGCAGTTTTCTAGCGGGATCAGGAGGAGCCGGGGAGCTGTTTTTT.